A single sample is the source of the 18 T cell receptor beta chains below, sequenced in a study of cytomegalovirus exposure and HLA in healthy donors. The PCR contained 60 Vbeta and 13 Jbeta primers. The table came from immunoSEQ multiplex PCR; TCRdb's copy has only in-frame clones and leaves some out. The sample records tens of thousands of clones, more than 70% being singletons. The sequencing input was PBMCs. Receptors were obtained from a man aged 45-60 years in good health and CMV-seropositive.

This sequence joins TRBV5-7 and TRBJ1-1, with 7 bases aligning to TRBD1. TRBV5-7 is labeled an ORF, and its function is uncertain. Trimming at V came to 3 bases and at J to 1 base, leaving 15 bases not matched to a gene. The CDR3 runs 18 residues. The DNA of the CDR3 is TGTGCCAGCAGCTCCCGACTCGCCGAGACAGGGACGAACACTGAAGCTTTCTTT. This translates into CASSSRLAETGTNTEAFF.

V usage is TRBV5-1 and J usage is TRBJ1-3, with 9 bases matching TRBD1. The CDR3 loop spans 16 amino acids. After removal of 4 bases from V and 0 bases from J, the junction contained 5 bases not matched to a gene. CDR1 SGHRS and CDR2 YFSETQ come from the germline V gene. DNA for the CDR3: TGCGCCAGCAGCACTGGGACAGGGCGCTCTGGAAACACCATATATTTT. Protein: CASSTGTGRSGNTIYF.

The table lists this clone with a count of one. The rearrangement links TRBV6-6 to TRBJ1-5, with 9 bases identical to TRBD1. Germline CDR1 is MNHNY and CDR2 is SVGAGI (reference sequence). The CDR3 consists of 16 residues. J was trimmed by 5 bases and V by 3 bases; bases with no gene match: 8. CDR3 in DNA: TGTGCCAGCAGTTATCTCCGACAGGGGGTGGATCAGCCCCAGCATTTT. Translation: CASSYLRQGVDQPQHF.

J is TRBJ2-2 and V is TRBV6-1, with D perhaps TRBD1 (5 bases). This CDR3 comprises 16 residues. Trimming stripped 4 bases from V and 2 bases from J, with 14 bases between. CDR1 and CDR2 from the germline V gene are MNHNS and SASEGT. CDR3 DNA sequence: TGTGCCAGCAGTGCCCAATATGGGGCAAACACCGGGGAGCTGTTTTTT. Its protein is CASSAQYGANTGELFF.

The sample holds one count of this clone. V usage is TRBV5-1 and J usage is TRBJ2-1; D is perhaps TRBD1 (6 bases). With 4 bases removed from V and 3 bases from J, the gap between germline ends came to 11 bases. There are 14 residues in the CDR3. CDR1 and CDR2 (germline): SGHRS, YFSETQ. CDR3: CASSPRQDYNEQFF. DNA of the CDR3: TGCGCCAGCAGCCCCCGACAGGACTACAATGAGCAGTTCTTC.

This clone was detected only once. The chain carries TRBV5-6 and TRBJ2-3; 15 bases line up with TRBD2. CDR1 and CDR2 from the germline V gene are SGHDT and YYEEEE. Trimming cost V 3 bases and J 4 bases; bases outside gene matches: 3. CDR3 length: 16 residues. The CDR3 sequence is CASSSGLAGGPDTQYF. The CDR3 DNA sequence: TGTGCCAGCAGCTCTGGACTAGCGGGGGGGCCAGATACGCAGTATTTT.

This chain uses TRBV5-1 with TRBJ2-7, with D possibly matching TRBD1 (6 bases). Germline CDR1 and CDR2: SGHRS and YFSETQ. V was pared by 4 bases and J by 3 bases, with 11 bases between. The CDR3 runs 13 residues. CDR3 in DNA: TGCGCCAGCAGCGAGAGGACAGACTACGAGCAGTACTTC. Translation: CASSERTDYEQYF.

The J gene is TRBJ2-3, the V gene TRBV5-1, with D possibly matching TRBD1 (6 bases). There are 15 residues in the CDR3. Per the germline V gene, CDR1 is SGHRS and CDR2 is YFSETQ. Trimming removed 4 bases from V and 6 bases from J, with 18 bases in between. CDR3 bases: TGCGCCAGCAGCCTCCGGGACATGAGTATTGATACGCAGTATTTT. This codes for CASSLRDMSIDTQYF.

The V gene is TRBV5-1, the J gene TRBJ2-7; TRBD1 matches 8 bases. This CDR3 region has 15 residues. With V trimmed by 4 bases and J by 9 bases, 15 bases remained unmatched. Germline V gene sequence: CDR1 SGHRS, CDR2 YFSETQ. The CDR3 region has the DNA TGCGCCAGCAGCCCACAGGACAGGGTGGGGGCCGGGCAGTACTTC. It specifies CASSPQDRVGAGQYF. The whole variable domain, filled in from reference TRBV5-1 and TRBJ2-7, reads KAGVTQTPRYLIKTRGQQVTLSCSPISGHRSVSWYQQTPGQGLQFLFEYFSETQRNKGNFPGRFSGRQFSNSRSEMNVSTLELGDSALYLCASSPQDRVGAGQYFGPGTRLTVT.

A word on this clone: The missing conserved phenylalanine or tryptophan at the end of this CDR3 makes a read error likely. J is TRBJ1-5 and V is TRBV6-6; 10 bases map to TRBD1. Per germline, CDR1 MNHNY and CDR2 SVGAGI (reference sequence). The CDR3 has 15 amino acids. V dropped 6 bases and J dropped 6; count of bases not matched to a gene: 8. In nucleotides, the CDR3 is TGTGCCAGCAGACAAAACCGGGACAGGGGTCAGCCCCAGCATTTG. Translating gives CASRQNRDRGQPQHL.

The V call is TRBV27, the J call TRBJ1-2; no firm D call. Germline CDR1 and CDR2: MNHEY and SMNVEV (reference sequence). The V gene lost 2 bases and the J gene lost 6 bases, with 25 bases spanning the gap. The CDR3 has 18 residues. The CDR3 DNA follows: TGTGCCAGCAGTTTAGTACGGGTTCCTTACGGGAGGGAAGATGGCTACACCTTC. It is translated as CASSLVRVPYGREDGYTF.

A single count supports this clone. The gene calls are TRBV12-2 and TRBJ2-1; the table's D gene call, TRBD2, was not cross checked with the DNA. TRBV12-2 is a listed pseudogene. The CDR3 totals 15 residues. The CDR3 protein is CASRLEVRGSGEQFF. The CDR3 DNA sequence: TGTGCAAGTCGCTTAGAGGTTAGAGGCTCTGGGGAGCAGTTCTTC.

Comments on this clone: A read error may account for a junction end that differs from germline. Additional DNA sequences in this sample encode the identical CDR3. Here the CDR3 reads CARSQAMIAIIYNEQFF. The CDR3 nucleotides read TGCGCCAGAAGCCAAGCTATGATAGCAATCATCTACAATGAGCAGTTCTTC. J is TRBJ2-1 and V is TRBV4-3; no definite D call. CDR1 and CDR2 from the germline V gene are LGHNA and YSLEER. CDR3 length equals 17 residues.

A remark on this clone: This specimen includes other DNA sequences encoding the same CDR3. The chain combines TRBV29-1 with TRBJ2-1, with 10 nucleotides matching TRBD1. V was pared by 7 bases and J by 2 bases, with 11 bases of the junction left unmatched. In germline, CDR1 is SQVTM, CDR2 ANQGSEA. The CDR3 totals 16 residues. The CDR3 region is CSGLYPGTGAYNEQFF. The CDR3 nucleotides are TGCAGCGGACTGTACCCGGGGACAGGGGCCTACAATGAGCAGTTCTTC.

This clone was seen only a few times. The genes are TRBV19 and TRBJ1-5; 9 nucleotides agree with TRBD1. V trimming: 5 bases; J trimming: 7 bases; junction bases outside the gene matches: 12. Looked up from germline, CDR1 is LNHDA and CDR2 is SQIVND (reference sequence). The CDR3 spans 16 residues. CDR3 in amino acids: CASSAGGQGRGQPQHF. In DNA, the CDR3 is TGTGCCAGTAGTGCAGGGGGACAGGGCCGAGGGCAGCCCCAGCATTTT. The full variable domain, in which reference TRBV19 and TRBJ1-5 provide the parts outside the CDR3, is DGGITQSPKYLFRKEGQNVTLSCEQNLNHDAMYWYRQDPGQGLRLIYYSQIVNDFQKGDIAEGYSVSREKKESFPLTVTSAQKNPTAFYLCASSAGGQGRGQPQHFGDGTRLSIL.

The V gene is TRBV6-1, the J gene TRBJ1-2; 7 bases line up with TRBD1. Germline values: CDR1 MNHNS, CDR2 SASEGT. After removal of 6 bases from V and 0 bases from J, the junction contained 7 bases not matched to a gene. This CDR3 is 15 amino acids long. The CDR3: CASRATGVSNYGYTF. DNA of the CDR3: TGTGCCAGCAGGGCAACAGGGGTATCTAACTATGGCTACACCTTC.

The chain links TRBV19 to TRBJ1-4; 10 bases align to TRBD1. Germline lookup yields CDR1 LNHDA and CDR2 SQIVND (reference sequence). V lost 9 bases to trimming and J lost 3 bases; unmatched junction nucleotides: 4. The CDR3 covers 14 residues. The CDR3 region has the DNA TGTGCCAGGACAGGGGGCCTTGCTAATGAAAAACTGTTTTTT. It specifies CARTGGLANEKLFF. Drawing the rest from reference TRBV19 and TRBJ1-4, the complete variable domain is DGGITQSPKYLFRKEGQNVTLSCEQNLNHDAMYWYRQDPGQGLRLIYYSQIVNDFQKGDIAEGYSVSREKKESFPLTVTSAQKNPTAFYLCARTGGLANEKLFFGSGTQLSVL.

This chain links TRBV5-3 with TRBJ2-1; TRBD1 matches at 7 bases. TRBV5-3 has ORF status, its function being uncertain. The CDR3 totals 14 residues. The J segment lost 5 bases and the V segment lost 8 bases, leaving 10 bases of the junction unmatched. In nucleotides, the CDR3 is TGTGCCAGCAGCGAAGGGGGCTCGGACAATGAGCAGTTCTTC. Translating it yields CASSEGGSDNEQFF.